Included here is one T cell receptor beta chain sequence, with context. What it binds is not known. The read halts 3 residues ahead of the CDR3 end, with the missing end drawn from the germline J gene. This sample was included in a study of T cells in women clearing cervical HPV infection. About the research overall: Donors had HPV16-related CIN3 or worse; 2 had invasive cancer.

All participants had a single incident cervical HPV16 infection, and prevalent HPV16 infections were excluded. The method was immunoSEQ multiplex PCR; TCRdb's version includes in-frame clones alone and lacks a portion of them. With 40,000 to 55,000 clones in the sample, the ten largest clones hold approximately 0.98%. General study points: Unknown T-cell numbers per sample may underlie the richness differences.

The CDR3 covers 13 residues. Germline CDR1 SGHRS, CDR2 YFSETQ. Trimming took 7 bases from V and 5 from J, leaving 14 bases between them. The chain links TRBV5-1 to TRBJ2-3; the D gene is possibly TRBD1 (5 bases). The sequencing sample was made of blood buffy coat. This clonotype originated in a woman between 18 and 70 years old with a cervical HPV16 infection that either progressed to CIN3+ or cleared (not recorded which). The sequenced CDR3 bases are TGCGCCAGCGAATTGGGGCGTGGAGATACG. Protein sequence: CASELGRGDT. In full, the CDR3 is CASELGRGDTQYF.